This T cell receptor (beta chain) was sequenced in a study of blood T cell repertoires in COVID-19. Measured with immunoSEQ multiplex PCR; TCRdb has only the in-frame clones, and not every one. This sample has around 78,000 clones; approximately 88% occur once, and the top ten carry 5% to 6.5%. This CDR3 spans 14 amino acids. The V gene lost 2 bases and the J gene lost 1 base, with 8 bases spanning the gap. Germline assignment: CDR1 SGHTA and CDR2 FQGNSA. The clonotype comes from a man aged 50 to 59 with active COVID-19. The V and J genes are TRBV7-2 and TRBJ1-2; D unclear. Sample: peripheral blood. CDR3 coding DNA: TGTGCCAGCAGCTTAAACAGAGTTAACTATGGCTACACCTTC. Translation: CASSLNRVNYGYTF.